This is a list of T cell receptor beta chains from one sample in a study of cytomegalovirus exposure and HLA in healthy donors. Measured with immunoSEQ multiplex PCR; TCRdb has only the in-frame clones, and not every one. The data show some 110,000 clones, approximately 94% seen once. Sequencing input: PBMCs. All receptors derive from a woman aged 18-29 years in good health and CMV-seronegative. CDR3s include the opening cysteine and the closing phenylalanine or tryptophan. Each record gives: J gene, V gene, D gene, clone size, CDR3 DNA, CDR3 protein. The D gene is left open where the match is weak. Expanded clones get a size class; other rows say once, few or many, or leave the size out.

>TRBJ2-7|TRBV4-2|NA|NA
TGTGCCAGCAGCCAAGACCAGGGGTCCCCCTACGAGCAGTACTTC
CASSQDQGSPYEQYF
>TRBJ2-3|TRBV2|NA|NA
TGTGCCAGCAGCGTCGGCGGGGGCACAGATACGCAGTATTTT
CASSVGGGTDTQYF
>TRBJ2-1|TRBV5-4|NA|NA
TGTGCCAGCAGCTTTAAAGGAGGGGGCACTAACAATGAGCAGTTCTTC
CASSFKGGGTNNEQFF
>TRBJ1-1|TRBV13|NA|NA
TGTGCCAGCAGCTCACAGGACCTGAACACTGAAGCTTTCTTT
CASSSQDLNTEAFF
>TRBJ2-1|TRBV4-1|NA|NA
TGCGCCAGCATACCAGGAGGCGGAGGCCTCTCCTACAATGAGCAGTTCTTC
CASIPGGGGLSYNEQFF
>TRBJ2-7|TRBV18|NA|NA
TGTGCCAGCTCACCCGCCGGGACAAAGGACGAGCAGTACTTC
CASSPAGTKDEQYF
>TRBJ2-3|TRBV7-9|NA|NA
TGTGCCAGCACCCTAGACAGGACAGATACGCAGTATTTT
CASTLDRTDTQYF
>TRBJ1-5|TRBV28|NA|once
TGTGCCAGCAGTTTATCGGTCACCAATCAGCCCCAGCATTTT
CASSLSVTNQPQHF
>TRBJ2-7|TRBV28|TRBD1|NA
TGTGCCAGCAGTCCTACGGGGACAGGGAACTACGAGCAGTACTTC
CASSPTGTGNYEQYF
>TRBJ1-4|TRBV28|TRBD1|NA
TGTGCCAGCAGTACGGGACAGGAGCCTAATGAAAAACTGTTTTTT
CASSTGQEPNEKLFF
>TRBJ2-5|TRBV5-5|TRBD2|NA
TGTGCCAGCAGCTTCTTTCTAGCGGGGACCTCATTCGAGGAGACCCAGTACTTC
CASSFFLAGTSFEETQYF
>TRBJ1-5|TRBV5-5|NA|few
TGTGCCAGCAGCTTGCGACACGATAGCAATCAGCCCCAGCATTTT
CASSLRHDSNQPQHF
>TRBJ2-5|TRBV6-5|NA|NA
TGTGCCAGCAGTTACTCTGGACAACAAGAGACCCAGTACTTC
CASSYSGQQETQYF
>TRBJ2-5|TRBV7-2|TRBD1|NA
TGTGCCACTCGGACAGGGGGCATAAAAGAGACCCAGTACTTC
CATRTGGIKETQYF
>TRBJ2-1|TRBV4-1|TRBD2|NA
TGCGCCAGCAGCCAAGAAGCGGGAGGGTACAATGAGCAGTTCTTC
CASSQEAGGYNEQFF
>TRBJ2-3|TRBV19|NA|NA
TGTGCCAGTAGTGCGGGACGTCCAGATACGCAGTATTTT
CASSAGRPDTQYF
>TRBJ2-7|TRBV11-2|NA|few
TGTGCCAGCAGCTTAGACAGGGGGGTGAAAGAGCAGTACTTC
CASSLDRGVKEQYF
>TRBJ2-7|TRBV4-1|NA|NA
TGCGCCAGCAGCCTCCAGGGTTCAACCTACGAGCAGTACTTC
CASSLQGSTYEQYF
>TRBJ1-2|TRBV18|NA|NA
TGTGCCAGCTCATCCTCGCCCTATAATGGCTACACCTTC
CASSSSPYNGYTF
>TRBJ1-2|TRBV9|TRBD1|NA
TGTGCCAGCAGCGTGGGTGGAGGGGACAGGGGAGGCGGCTACACCTTC
CASSVGGGDRGGGYTF
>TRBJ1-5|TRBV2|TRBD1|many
TGTGCCAGCAGTAAACTCCAGGGGGAAAATCAGCCCCAGCATTTT
CASSKLQGENQPQHF
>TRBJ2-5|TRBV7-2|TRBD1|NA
TGTGCCAGCAGCTCAGGGGGAACCCAGTACTTC
CASSSGGTQYF
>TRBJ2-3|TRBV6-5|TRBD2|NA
TGTGCCAGCAGCCGGACTAGCGTGTCAGATACGCAGTATTTT
CASSRTSVSDTQYF
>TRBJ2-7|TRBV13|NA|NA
TGTGCCAGCAGCGCCCCCCAGGGGTACGAGCAGTACTTC
CASSAPQGYEQYF